The sequence of this TCR beta chain was determined in a study of Tregs in tolerant kidney transplant recipients. Broader study findings: Few patients were studied, so findings need validation in larger groups. This study did not directly address biological reproducibility. For some patients, primers changed over time, blocking nucleotide-level comparison.

Per germline, CDR1 LNHDA and CDR2 SQIVND (reference sequence). The CDR3 is 13 residues long. V lost 9 bases to trimming and J lost 3 bases, with 14 bases between them. Recipients received nonmyeloablative bone marrow transplants from related graft donors, with transient mixed chimerism. Thawed PBMCs were FACS-sorted into unstimulated CD4+CD25+CD127- regulatory T cells, CD4+CD25- non-regulatory cells, CD4 and CD8 cells. In the case of this clone: Its antigen is not known.

Sequencing used immunoSEQ multiplex PCR; TCRdb keeps in-frame clones, though not all of them. The sample records about 52,000 clones, roughly nine tenths being singletons. Specimen: CD8+ T cells from blood (PBMCs), collected 24 months after the transplant. V and J are TRBV19 and TRBJ1-2, with D possibly being TRBD1 (6 bases). The clonotype originates from a human patient who received a combined kidney and bone marrow transplant. The graft donor may have contributed some T cells. For the CDR3, the DNA is TGTGCCAGCGATCAACAGGGTCACTATGGCTACACCTTC. Translating gives CASDQQGHYGYTF. Looking up the rest from reference TRBV19 and TRBJ1-2 gives the full variable domain: DGGITQSPKYLFRKEGQNVTLSCEQNLNHDAMYWYRQDPGQGLRLIYYSQIVNDFQKGDIAEGYSVSREKKESFPLTVTSAQKNPTAFYLCASDQQGHYGYTFGSGTRLTVV.